The next 23 T cell receptor beta chains were all read from a single sample in a study of T-cell memory formation after mild COVID-19. TCRdb called the 5' RACE reads again in MiXCR, with one record for every CDR3 protein. The sample contains about 140,000 distinct CDR3 sequences, more than 14% of which appear only once. Source material: PBMCs or a T cell subset sorted from them (not recorded which). Receptors were obtained from an adult woman who had mild COVID-19 (a few samples of this study predate the infection). Cell type and time point are not known.

V is TRBV20-1 and J is TRBJ2-3; the match to TRBD1 covers 8 bases. This CDR3 contains 14 residues. Germline assignment: CDR1 DFQATT and CDR2 SNEGSKA (reference sequence). Trimming at V came to 5 bases and at J to 3 bases, leaving 7 bases not matched to a gene. CDR3 coding DNA: TGCAGTGCTGGGCGACAGGGGAAGACAGATACGCAGTATTTT. As protein: CSAGRQGKTDTQYF.

This clonotype was detected a few times. The CDR3 sequence is CASSVGTLNTEAFF. DNA for the CDR3: TGTGCCAGCAGCGTTGGAACACTGAACACTGAAGCTTTCTTT. This sequence joins TRBV9 and TRBJ1-1, with unresolved D. The CDR3 extends over 14 amino acids. V shed 2 bases and J shed 0 bases, with 8 bases lying between them. The germline CDR1 and CDR2 sequences are SGDLS and YYNGEE.

This clonotype occurred a few times. The chain employs TRBV2 and TRBJ1-5; 7 bases align to TRBD1. CDR1 is SNHLY, CDR2 FYNNEI, per germline. V lost 7 bases and J lost 2; bases outside the gene matches: 2. The CDR3 extends over 13 amino acids. For the CDR3, the DNA is TGTGCCAGCAAAGGGGGCGGCAATCAGCCCCAGCATTTT. Amino acids: CASKGGGNQPQHF.

The table lists this clonotype with a few counts. Here the CDR3 reads CASSPIQGQTTNEAFF. The CDR3 nucleotides read TGTGCCAGCAGTCCGATTCAGGGACAGACGACTAATGAAGCTTTCTTT. The rearrangement joins TRBV27 to TRBJ1-1; 7 nucleotides match TRBD1. Trimming removed 5 bases from V and 7 bases from J; junction bases left unmatched: 16. The V gene's germline CDR1 is MNHEY and CDR2 SMNVEV (reference sequence). The CDR3 length is 16 residues.

This clonotype was detected only a few times. The V gene is TRBV27, the J gene TRBJ2-7, with unresolved D. This CDR3 is 15 amino acids long. Germline V lookup: CDR1 MNHEY, CDR2 SMNVEV (reference sequence). V was shortened by 0 bases and J by 3 bases, with 12 bases between the two germline ends. The CDR3 nucleotides read TGTGCCAGCAGTTTATCCTGGGGTCCCCTCTACGAGCAGTACTTC. It specifies CASSLSWGPLYEQYF.

This clonotype has ten or more counts. V usage is TRBV5-1 and J usage is TRBJ2-2; 8 positions match TRBD2. CDR1 is SGHRS and CDR2 is YFSETQ in the germline V gene. The CDR3 has 18 residues. V dropped 0 bases and J dropped 2; count of bases not matched to a gene: 9. CDR3 in amino acids: CASSLVAGGPPNTGELFF. CDR3 DNA: TGCGCCAGCAGCTTGGTGGCGGGGGGCCCCCCAAACACCGGGGAGCTGTTTTTT. Drawing the rest from reference TRBV5-1 and TRBJ2-2, the complete variable domain is KAGVTQTPRYLIKTRGQQVTLSCSPISGHRSVSWYQQTPGQGLQFLFEYFSETQRNKGNFPGRFSGRQFSNSRSEMNVSTLELGDSALYLCASSLVAGGPPNTGELFFGEGSRLTVL.

The rearrangement links TRBV29-1 to TRBJ2-5, with no clear D. The CDR3 totals 12 residues. The V gene lost 2 bases and the J gene lost 5 bases, with 9 bases spanning the gap. Germline V gives CDR1 SQVTM, CDR2 ANQGSEA. CDR3 bases: TGCAGCGTTGAACGAGGATGGGAGACCCAGTACTTC. This gives the protein CSVERGWETQYF.

The CDR3 is CASSPTTGSNTEAFF. The CDR3 DNA sequence: TGCGCCAGCAGCCCCACGACAGGGTCGAACACTGAAGCTTTCTTT. The chain has TRBV5-1 and TRBJ1-1; 7 nucleotides line up with TRBD1. The CDR3 spans 15 residues. Germline V CDR1 and CDR2: SGHRS, YFSETQ. V dropped 4 bases and J dropped 1; count of bases not matched to a gene: 7. Looking up the rest from reference TRBV5-1 and TRBJ1-1 gives the full variable domain: KAGVTQTPRYLIKTRGQQVTLSCSPISGHRSVSWYQQTPGQGLQFLFEYFSETQRNKGNFPGRFSGRQFSNSRSEMNVSTLELGDSALYLCASSPTTGSNTEAFFGQGTRLTVV.

The chain couples TRBV5-4 to TRBJ2-3; perhaps TRBD1 as D (6 bases). CDR3 length: 14 amino acids. V shed 2 bases and J shed 4 bases, with 11 bases lying between them. Germline values: CDR1 SGHNT, CDR2 YYREEE (reference sequence). The CDR3 protein is CASSFARGADTQYF. The CDR3 DNA follows: TGTGCCAGCAGCTTCGCCAGGGGTGCAGATACGCAGTATTTT. Using reference TRBV5-4 and TRBJ2-3 for the parts outside the CDR3, the full variable domain is ETGVTQSPTHLIKTRGQQVTLRCSSQSGHNTVSWYQQALGQGPQFIFQYYREEENGRGNFPPRFSGLQFPNYSSELNVNALELDDSALYLCASSFARGADTQYFGPGTRLTVL.

The sample holds many counts of this clonotype. The chain links TRBV20-1 to TRBJ2-3; D remains ambiguous. CDR3 length: 16 residues. CDR1 DFQATT and CDR2 SNEGSKA come from the germline V gene (reference sequence). V lost 0 bases to trimming and J lost 2 bases, with 15 bases between them. The CDR3 nucleotides read TGCAGTGCTAGAGATCCGCTAGAAGGACCCACAGATACGCAGTATTTT. Protein product: CSARDPLEGPTDTQYF.

V usage is TRBV7-6 and J usage is TRBJ2-1; TRBD2 might be the D (6 bases). Trimming cost V 5 bases and J 15 bases, with 20 bases left between them. Germline V gene sequence: CDR1 SGHVS, CDR2 FNYEAQ. This CDR3 spans 13 amino acids. This CDR3 is CASSAPPALALFF. The CDR3 DNA reads TGTGCCAGCAGCGCGCCCCCCGCACTAGCCCTGTTCTTC.

The chain joins TRBV7-6 to TRBJ2-1; 10 bases map to TRBD2. From germline, CDR1 is SGHVS and CDR2 FNYEAQ. CDR3 size: 14 residues. V lost 3 bases and J lost 10; bases outside the gene matches: 6. In nucleotides, the CDR3 is TGTGCCAGCAGCTTCCTAGCGGGAGAGGGAGAGCAGTTCTTC. Its translation: CASSFLAGEGEQFF.

The V call is TRBV13, the J call TRBJ2-3; tentative D call: TRBD1 (5 bases). The CDR3 loop spans 13 amino acids. The ends were cut back, 7 bases at V and 2 bases at J, with 10 bases in the middle. Germline-derived CDR1 and CDR2 are PRHDT and FYEKMQ (reference sequence). The CDR3 DNA sequence: TGTGCCAGCACCCGACAGTTCACAGATACGCAGTATTTT. Protein: CASTRQFTDTQYF.

This chain links TRBV6-5 with TRBJ2-4; D is ambiguous. Trimming took 2 bases from V and 8 from J, leaving 10 bases between them. The CDR3 length is 13 residues. Germline V gives CDR1 MNHEY, CDR2 SVGAGI. In DNA, the CDR3 is TGTGCCAGCAGTTACAGGACCCGGGACATTCAGTACTTC. Translated, it gives CASSYRTRDIQYF.

A few counts support this clonotype. The V and J genes are TRBV7-2 and TRBJ2-5; D ambiguous. Germline V lookup: CDR1 SGHTA, CDR2 FQGNSA. This CDR3 region has 12 residues. V lost 3 bases to trimming and J lost 1 base, with 3 bases between them. The CDR3 DNA reads as TGTGCCAGCAGCTTGGTCCAAGAGACCCAGTACTTC. It yields the protein CASSLVQETQYF.

This clonotype was seen a handful of times. The chain couples TRBV7-9 to TRBJ2-3; D could derive from TRBD1 or TRBD2 (6 bases each). Looked up from germline, CDR1 is SEHNR and CDR2 is FQNEAQ (reference sequence). The V gene lost 6 bases and the J gene lost 5 bases, with 36 bases spanning the gap. This CDR3 is built from 21 residues. CDR3 sequence reads: CASRPGAVGGVSPFPRDTQYF. Here the CDR3 DNA reads TGTGCCAGCAGGCCAGGGGCAGTCGGGGGAGTATCCCCCTTTCCCAGAGATACGCAGTATTTT.

This clonotype appeared a few times. V usage is TRBV24-1 and J usage is TRBJ2-5; TRBD1 is a possible D gene (6 bases). This CDR3 comprises 14 residues. Trimming took off 3 bases at V and 2 bases at J, with 9 bases between the two ends. The germline V gene has CDR1 KGHDR and CDR2 SFDVKD. This CDR3 reads CATSDRTAQETQYF. CDR3 DNA sequence: TGTGCCACCAGTGATCGGACAGCTCAAGAGACCCAGTACTTC.

This clonotype has a handful of counts. A much larger clone lies one base from this, so it may be a read error. The rearrangement links TRBV4-2 to TRBJ2-7; 8 bases match TRBD1. Germline CDR1 and CDR2: LGHNA and YNFKEQ. The CDR3 consists of 15 residues. Unmatched junction bases numbered 4, after V lost 2 bases and J lost 1 base. CDR3 sequence: CASSQPGQVSYEQYF. Here the CDR3 DNA reads TGTGCCAGCAGCCAACCGGGACAGGTGTCCTACGAGCAGTACTTC.

This clonotype was seen a handful of times. The chain combines TRBV2 with TRBJ2-3, with D tentatively TRBD2 (7 bases). V gave up 5 bases and J gave up 5 bases, with 14 bases separating them. Germline lookup yields CDR1 SNHLY and CDR2 FYNNEI. The CDR3 spans 14 residues. The chain's CDR3 is CASSFGGQEDTQYF. Written as DNA, the CDR3 is TGTGCCAGCAGTTTCGGGGGGCAGGAAGATACGCAGTATTTT.

This clonotype was counted only a few times. The chain uses TRBV15 and TRBJ2-1; no clear D. Germline assignment: CDR1 LNHNV and CDR2 YYDKDF (reference sequence). The V and J ends lost 9 bases and 8 bases respectively, with 11 bases between them. The CDR3 contains 11 residues. In DNA form, the CDR3 reads TGTGCCACAGCGCAGTTCGATGAGCAGTTCTTC. Translated: CATAQFDEQFF.

V is TRBV6-5 and J is TRBJ2-3, with D perhaps TRBD2 (5 bases). Germline V gene lookup returns CDR1 MNHEY and CDR2 SVGAGI. The CDR3 is 16 amino acids. Trimming removed 0 bases from V and 5 bases from J, with 15 bases in between. The CDR3 loop is CASSYSGASRVDTQYF. The CDR3, as DNA: TGTGCCAGCAGTTACTCTGGAGCTTCGAGGGTAGATACGCAGTATTTT.

This chain connects TRBV7-3 to TRBJ2-6; D not certain. The CDR3 length is 14 residues. Between the trimmed V and J ends, which lost 7 bases and 2 bases, there was a span of 9 bases. The germline CDR1 and CDR2 sequences are SGHTA and FQGTGA. The CDR3 DNA follows: TGTGCCAGCACTTCGGTAACTGGGGCCAACGTCCTGACTTTC. Translating it yields CASTSVTGANVLTF.

This rearrangement joins TRBV6-2 or TRBV6-3 to TRBJ2-2, with no clear D. The CDR3 is 13 residues long. Germline assignment: CDR1 MNHEY and CDR2 SVGEGT. The V end lost 5 bases, the J end lost 8 bases, and 12 bases lay between the germline ends. CDR3 amino acids: CASSPGQSGELFF. CDR3 nucleotides: TGTGCCAGCAGTCCCGGCCAGTCAGGGGAGCTGTTTTTT.